The rows below give T cell receptor beta chains drawn from one sample of a study of blood T cell repertoires in COVID-19. Repertoires were generated with immunoSEQ multiplex PCR, while TCRdb's copy carries only in-frame clones and drops some. The table lists about 100,000 clones, 80% to 90% of them singletons. Specimen: peripheral blood. Source of these receptors: a man older than 75 with acute or convalescent COVID-19. The CDR3 runs from the conserved cysteine through the conserved F or W. The order of the fields is V gene, clone size, D gene, J gene, CDR3 DNA, CDR3 protein. D genes are given only for firm matches. The size of a clone is reported for some rows only, either as once, few or many, or as a class for expanded clones.

V gene: TRBV7-8
clone size: NA
D gene: NA
J gene: TRBJ1-1
CDR3 DNA: TGTGCCAGCAGTGCTCAGACAGCGAACACTGAAGCTTTCTTT
CDR3 protein: CASSAQTANTEAFF

V gene: TRBV28
clone size: NA
D gene: NA
J gene: TRBJ2-2
CDR3 DNA: TGTGCCAGCAGCCTTAGCGGTACCGGGGAGCTGTTTTTT
CDR3 protein: CASSLSGTGELFF

V gene: TRBV10-2
clone size: NA
D gene: NA
J gene: TRBJ1-3
CDR3 DNA: TGCGCCAGCAGTGAACACGTCGGGTCTGGAAACACCATATATTTT
CDR3 protein: CASSEHVGSGNTIYF

V gene: TRBV6-4
clone size: NA
D gene: NA
J gene: TRBJ2-2
CDR3 DNA: TGTGCCAGCGGGAGCAACACCGGGGAGCTGTTTTTT
CDR3 protein: CASGSNTGELFF

V gene: TRBV28
clone size: NA
D gene: TRBD2
J gene: TRBJ2-1
CDR3 DNA: TGTGCCAGCAGTTCTGGGACTAGCGGGAGGGATGAGCAGTTCTTC
CDR3 protein: CASSSGTSGRDEQFF

V gene: TRBV5-4
clone size: NA
D gene: NA
J gene: TRBJ1-1
CDR3 DNA: TGTGCCAGCAGCCCCCACGGGGGAACTGAAGCTTTCTTT
CDR3 protein: CASSPHGGTEAFF

V gene: TRBV19
clone size: NA
D gene: NA
J gene: TRBJ1-2
CDR3 DNA: TGTGCCAGTAGTACAGGGAACCCCTATGGCTACACCTTC
CDR3 protein: CASSTGNPYGYTF

V gene: TRBV11-2
clone size: NA
D gene: NA
J gene: TRBJ1-1
CDR3 DNA: TGTGCCAGCAGCTCCGACCTCTCGGCGAGGACTGAAGCTTTCTTT
CDR3 protein: CASSSDLSARTEAFF

V gene: TRBV28
clone size: NA
D gene: TRBD1
J gene: TRBJ1-5
CDR3 DNA: TGTGCCAGCAGCCAGGACAGGCTTATCGATCAGCCCCAGCATTTT
CDR3 protein: CASSQDRLIDQPQHF

V gene: TRBV7-2
clone size: NA
D gene: NA
J gene: TRBJ2-2
CDR3 DNA: TGTGCCAGCAGCTTCAGCCAGGGGAACACCGGGGAGCTGTTTTTT
CDR3 protein: CASSFSQGNTGELFF

V gene: TRBV6-5
clone size: NA
D gene: TRBD1
J gene: TRBJ2-2
CDR3 DNA: TGTGCCAGCAGGACAGGGGGTAACACCGGGGAGCTGTTTTTT
CDR3 protein: CASRTGGNTGELFF

V gene: TRBV19
clone size: NA
D gene: NA
J gene: TRBJ2-2
CDR3 DNA: TGTGCCAGTAGCCACCTCCAGGGGAACGGGGAGCTGTTTTTT
CDR3 protein: CASSHLQGNGELFF

V gene: TRBV19
clone size: NA
D gene: NA
J gene: TRBJ1-5
CDR3 DNA: TGTGCCAGTACCCCAGGGGATTATAGCAATCAGCCCCAGCATTTT
CDR3 protein: CASTPGDYSNQPQHF

V gene: TRBV4-3
clone size: NA
D gene: NA
J gene: TRBJ2-1
CDR3 DNA: TGCGCCAGCAGCCAGAACCCCATCGGACAGCTTAATGAGCAGTTCTTC
CDR3 protein: CASSQNPIGQLNEQFF

V gene: TRBV7-6
clone size: NA
D gene: TRBD1
J gene: TRBJ2-3
CDR3 DNA: TGTGCCAGCAGCTTAGCGTCAGGGGGACCAGATACGCAGTATTTT
CDR3 protein: CASSLASGGPDTQYF

V gene: TRBV18
clone size: NA
D gene: NA
J gene: TRBJ2-1
CDR3 DNA: TGTGCCAGCTCACCTCAGCGGTTCAATGAGCAGTTCTTC
CDR3 protein: CASSPQRFNEQFF

V gene: TRBV5-1
clone size: NA
D gene: NA
J gene: TRBJ1-3
CDR3 DNA: TGCGCCAGCAGCTTGGGGAGGTCCTCTGGAAACACCATATATTTT
CDR3 protein: CASSLGRSSGNTIYF

V gene: TRBV14
clone size: NA
D gene: NA
J gene: TRBJ2-2
CDR3 DNA: TGTGCCAGCAGCCAGTACCACAGGGGGGGGAACACCGGGGAGCTGTTTTTT
CDR3 protein: CASSQYHRGGNTGELFF

V gene: TRBV7-6
clone size: few
D gene: TRBD2
J gene: TRBJ2-1
CDR3 DNA: TGTGCCAGCAGCTTAGCCTCGGCGGGAGTGGTCGACAATGAGCAGTTCTTC
CDR3 protein: CASSLASAGVVDNEQFF

V gene: TRBV10-3
clone size: NA
D gene: TRBD2
J gene: TRBJ2-2
CDR3 DNA: TGTGCCATCAGTGAGTCTGTCAGCGCGGGAGGAAGGGCCGGGGAGCTGTTTTTT
CDR3 protein: CAISESVSAGGRAGELFF

V gene: TRBV2
clone size: NA
D gene: NA
J gene: TRBJ2-7
CDR3 DNA: TGTGCCAGCAAGGCAGGCTACGAGCAGTACTTC
CDR3 protein: CASKAGYEQYF

V gene: TRBV18
clone size: NA
D gene: NA
J gene: TRBJ2-5
CDR3 DNA: TGTGCCAGCTCACAAACCGGACAGCCAACAGAGACCCAGTACTTC
CDR3 protein: CASSQTGQPTETQYF

V gene: TRBV19
clone size: NA
D gene: NA
J gene: TRBJ2-2
CDR3 DNA: TGTGCCAGTAGTATAGACAGAGGTAGCGGGGAGCTGTTTTTT
CDR3 protein: CASSIDRGSGELFF

V gene: TRBV7-2
clone size: NA
D gene: NA
J gene: TRBJ1-5
CDR3 DNA: TGTGCCAGCAGGTCCGGGGACATAATTAGCAATCAGCCCCAGCATTTT
CDR3 protein: CASRSGDIISNQPQHF

V gene: TRBV9
clone size: NA
D gene: TRBD2
J gene: TRBJ2-1
CDR3 DNA: TGTGCCAGCAGCCCTTTAGCGGGGGGGGCTATTTACAATGAGCAGTTCTTC
CDR3 protein: CASSPLAGGAIYNEQFF